This TCR beta chain is from a study of monozygotic twins with inflammatory bowel disease. Study-wide results and limits: Healthy co-twins exceeded IBD patients in TCRbeta diversity as measured by inverse Simpson.

On this clonotype: The antigen is not known.

TCRdb reanalyzed the 5' RACE reads, giving one entry per CDR3 protein sequence and no DNA. The table gives some 330,000 distinct CDR3 sequences; the top ten clones make up 5.5% to 6.5% of it. The sequencing input was blood. The sequence came from a human donor with ulcerative colitis or Crohn's disease, or a healthy co-twin of an affected twin (not recorded which).

CDR3 loop: CASSGKLTEAFF. The V and J genes are TRBV7-9 and TRBJ1-1. The V gene's germline CDR1 is SEHNR and CDR2 FQNEAQ (reference sequence). The CDR3 is 12 residues long. Full variable domain (missing parts from reference TRBV7-9 and TRBJ1-1): DTGVSQNPRHKITKRGQNVTFRCDPISEHNRLYWYRQTLGQGPEFLTYFQNEAQLEKSRLLSDRFSAERPKGSFSTLEIQRTEQGDSAMYLCASSGKLTEAFFGQGTRLTVV.